Sequencing of this T cell receptor (beta chain) was carried out in a study of T cell responses to AZD1222 COVID-19 vaccine (dated by TCRdb to about 2021). Background for the entire study: AZD1222 recipients given second doses at about 4 weeks or at about 12 weeks were pooled, since spike-specific TCR depth and breadth were not found to differ between the two schedules. A total of around 240 trial participants underwent TCR sequencing, of whom about 210 had received two doses of AZD1222 and around 26 had received two doses of the MenACWY control vaccine. Enrollment into the trials was organized by age into subgroups of 18-55, 56-69 and 70-plus years, and those subgroups contained approximately 150, 30 and 60 TCR-sequenced participants, respectively.

From the germline V gene, CDR1 is SQVTM and CDR2 is ANQGSEA. Spanning cysteine to phenylalanine, the CDR3 consists of 13 amino acids. The retained sequence is limited to the CDR3, 39 bases, with the frame set at the first base. V and J are trimmed by 6 bases and 4 bases, and the gene matches miss 6 bases of the junction. The CDR3 regions of human TCRbeta chains were subjected to immunosequencing. For the original study's pipeline: Repertoire TCRs were matched against a reference library of SARS-CoV-2-specific TCRs generated with the MIRA antigen-specificity platform. Breadth was defined as the fraction of unique TCRs that were SARS-CoV-2-associated, and depth was defined as the fraction of total T cells that were SARS-CoV-2-associated. Using the MIRA data, each spike-specific TCR was mapped to the spike region that the TCR reacts to and placed in a CD4 or CD8 class. Log10-transformed breadth and depth values were compared by one-way ANOVA with Sidak's multiple comparisons tests. TCRdb carries this immuneACCESS record with in-frame sequences only. Its versions omit some clonotypes, under half of them owing to an unresolved V gene in the studies checked, with the rest unexplained. D and trimming come from the DNA, and the V and J calls and clone size come from that table. The sample yields about 140,000 clones; about 87% were counted once. Jointly, the top ten make up about 5.9% of the sample.

The sample's time point label is to be understood as: baseline before first vaccination. Samples from vaccinated people were obtained from the UK trials COV001 and COV002, which included a single-blind randomized controlled phase 2/3 trial of AZD1222 (ChAdOx1 nCoV-19) in healthy adults. For TCRbeta chain sequencing, PBMC samples from trial participants were taken at day 0 and at day 28 after the second dose. On the study overall, not on this receptor specifically: Participants were mostly white British and included more females than males, and it was suggested by the authors that clonal diversity may have been underestimated. Because no day 14 peak-response samples were available, the repertoires could be characterized only after the peak T cell response. The 56-69-year group was small, and its depth increase did not reach significance, likely because of low power. CD4 TCRs associated with the vaccine covered the entire spike protein, and the dominant responses were in regions 160-218 and 743-854. Reportedly, almost half of the unique spike-specific TCRs recognized epitopes lying outside the regions that are mutated in the B.1.351 and B.1.1.7 variants. After two AZD1222 doses, both the breadth and the depth of spike-specific TCRs were significantly higher than at day 0 and than in MenACWY recipients. Conclusions about previously exposed vaccinees are limited because only a handful of AZD1222 recipients were SARS-CoV-2 seropositive at baseline.

This clone was counted a single time. Its target antigen remains unknown. Per-base qualities were not stored, and no clone one base away is much larger. The source is an adult in good health. The V and J genes are TRBV29-1 and TRBJ2-1, with TRBD2 matching 7 junction bases. Sample: peripheral blood, taken on day 0 of AZD1222 vaccination. The CDR3 here reads CSVGGTGYNEQFF. The DNA sequence is as follows: TGCAGCGTGGGGGGGACTGGTTACAATGAGCAGTTCTTC.